This is a list of T cell receptor beta chains from one sample in a study of blood T cell repertoires in COVID-19. The method was immunoSEQ multiplex PCR; TCRdb's version includes in-frame clones alone and lacks a portion of them. The table has around 200,000 clones, about four fifths seen once. The sequenced material came from peripheral blood. Receptors were obtained from a man aged 50-59 years with active or convalescent COVID-19. CDR3s include the opening cysteine and the closing phenylalanine or tryptophan. Each record gives: CDR3 DNA, CDR3 protein, V gene, clone size, J gene, D gene. D genes are given only for firm matches. Clone sizes are given selectively: once, few, many, or a class where the clone is expanded.

DNA: TGTGCCAGCAGCCAAGACAGGGGGCTATGGGAGCAGTACTTC
CDR3: CASSQDRGLWEQYF
V: TRBV3-1/TRBV3-2
size: NA
J: TRBJ2-7
D: TRBD1

DNA: TGTGCCAGCAGCCGACTGCGGGGCTCCGGGGAGCTGTTTTTT
CDR3: CASSRLRGSGELFF
V: TRBV11-1
size: NA
J: TRBJ2-2
D: NA

DNA: TGTGCCAGCAGTCGTACAGGGACGAACACTGAAGCTTTCTTT
CDR3: CASSRTGTNTEAFF
V: TRBV6-5
size: NA
J: TRBJ1-1
D: NA

DNA: TGTGCCAGTAGTATAGGGGACAGTTACGAGCAGTACTTC
CDR3: CASSIGDSYEQYF
V: TRBV19
size: NA
J: TRBJ2-7
D: TRBD1

DNA: TGTGCCAGCAGTGAAGCCTTGGGGGGGAATGGCTACACCTTC
CDR3: CASSEALGGNGYTF
V: TRBV2
size: NA
J: TRBJ1-2
D: NA

DNA: TGCGCCAGCAGCCCTGACGGGAGCTCCTATAATTCACCCCTCCACTTT
CDR3: CASSPDGSSYNSPLHF
V: TRBV4-1
size: once
J: TRBJ1-6
D: NA

DNA: TGTGCCAGCAGCTCCCCAGTCCCGGGACAGGGGGCCCACGAGCAGTACTTC
CDR3: CASSSPVPGQGAHEQYF
V: TRBV7-9
size: few
J: TRBJ2-7
D: TRBD1

DNA: TGTGCCAGCAGTTACCCTGACAGTTCGCCCCAGCATTTT
CDR3: CASSYPDSSPQHF
V: TRBV6-6
size: NA
J: TRBJ1-5
D: NA

DNA: TGTGCCAGCAGTGGGGACAGGGGCGACGCAAAACTGTTTTTT
CDR3: CASSGDRGDAKLFF
V: TRBV2
size: NA
J: TRBJ1-4
D: TRBD1

DNA: TGTGCCGAGGGGGATGGCTACACCTTC
CDR3: CAEGDGYTF
V: TRBV30
size: NA
J: TRBJ1-2
D: NA

DNA: TGTGCCAGCAGGAAGACAGGGGAGAACACTGAAGCTTTCTTT
CDR3: CASRKTGENTEAFF
V: TRBV2
size: NA
J: TRBJ1-1
D: TRBD1

DNA: TGTGCCTGGGAACAGGGGCCTACTTTCTTT
CDR3: CAWEQGPTFF
V: TRBV30
size: NA
J: TRBJ1-1
D: TRBD1

DNA: TGTGCCAGCAGCGACAGTAACTATGGCTACACCTTC
CDR3: CASSDSNYGYTF
V: TRBV6-5
size: NA
J: TRBJ1-2
D: NA

DNA: TGTGCCAGCAGCCCGGAGCGGGGGAGGACCTACAATGAGCAGTTCTTC
CDR3: CASSPERGRTYNEQFF
V: TRBV5-4
size: NA
J: TRBJ2-1
D: TRBD2

DNA: TGCAGCGTTGAAGAAACACAGGGGGCTGAAGCTTTCTTT
CDR3: CSVEETQGAEAFF
V: TRBV29-1
size: few
J: TRBJ1-1
D: TRBD1

DNA: TGTGCCAGCAGCTCGCAGACAGGGGAAACACCCCTCCACTTT
CDR3: CASSSQTGETPLHF
V: TRBV7-2
size: few
J: TRBJ1-6
D: TRBD1

DNA: TGTGCCAGCAGCCCGACAGGGCTGATGAACACTGAAGCTTTCTTT
CDR3: CASSPTGLMNTEAFF
V: TRBV5-6
size: once
J: TRBJ1-1
D: TRBD1

DNA: TGCGCCAGCAGCTTGGCCGCGGGTTACACCTACGAGCAGTACTTC
CDR3: CASSLAAGYTYEQYF
V: TRBV5-1
size: few
J: TRBJ2-7
D: NA

DNA: TGTGCCAGCTCACCGGGGCAGGGGGCATCGAATGAAAAACTGTTTTTT
CDR3: CASSPGQGASNEKLFF
V: TRBV18
size: NA
J: TRBJ1-4
D: TRBD1

DNA: TGTGCCAGCAGCCACAGGGACCCCAATCAGCCCCAGCATTTT
CDR3: CASSHRDPNQPQHF
V: TRBV6-5
size: NA
J: TRBJ1-5
D: NA

DNA: TGTGCCAGCAGCTTTCAGACAGGGCTGACCGGGGAGCTGTTTTTT
CDR3: CASSFQTGLTGELFF
V: TRBV7-2
size: NA
J: TRBJ2-2
D: TRBD1

DNA: TGTGCCAGCAGCGCCAACGGAGTCCAAACTAACTATGGCTACACCTTC
CDR3: CASSANGVQTNYGYTF
V: TRBV2
size: NA
J: TRBJ1-2
D: NA

DNA: TGTGCCAGCAGCTCTCCGGGACAGGGAACCAATGAGCAGTACTTC
CDR3: CASSSPGQGTNEQYF
V: TRBV11-1
size: NA
J: TRBJ2-7
D: TRBD1

DNA: TGTGCCAGCTTTAGCGGGGGGGCCGGAGAGACCCAGTACTTC
CDR3: CASFSGGAGETQYF
V: TRBV6-5
size: NA
J: TRBJ2-5
D: TRBD2

DNA: TGTGCCAGCAGCCTCCGGGACAGGGGGCATGAAAAACTGTTTTTT
CDR3: CASSLRDRGHEKLFF
V: TRBV28
size: NA
J: TRBJ1-4
D: TRBD1

DNA: TGTGCCTGGAAAGATCTCGGGGCAACTAATGAAAAACTGTTTTTT
CDR3: CAWKDLGATNEKLFF
V: TRBV30
size: NA
J: TRBJ1-4
D: NA

DNA: TGTGCCAGCAGCCAAGTACACCTTGGCAGGGAAATCTACGAGCAGTACTTC
CDR3: CASSQVHLGREIYEQYF
V: TRBV14
size: NA
J: TRBJ2-7
D: NA

DNA: TGTGCCAGCAGCACCGGGACAGCCACAGATACGCAGTATTTT
CDR3: CASSTGTATDTQYF
V: TRBV5-4
size: NA
J: TRBJ2-3
D: TRBD1

DNA: TGTGCCAGCAGGGAGACAGGCCGAGAAGCTTTCTTT
CDR3: CASRETGREAFF
V: TRBV7-2
size: few
J: TRBJ1-1
D: NA

DNA: TGTGCCAGCAGCTTAGACAGCGGGGGGGCCGAGGATGAGCAGTTCTTC
CDR3: CASSLDSGGAEDEQFF
V: TRBV7-2
size: NA
J: TRBJ2-1
D: TRBD2

DNA: TGTGCCAGCAGCCCCAGGACAGCATCTAATGAAAAACTGTTTTTT
CDR3: CASSPRTASNEKLFF
V: TRBV3-1/TRBV3-2
size: NA
J: TRBJ1-4
D: NA

DNA: TGTGCCAGCAGTCCCGGACAGGGAGTTTCACCCCTCCACTTT
CDR3: CASSPGQGVSPLHF
V: TRBV6-5
size: NA
J: TRBJ1-6
D: TRBD1

DNA: TGTGCCAGCAGTCCCGGGGGTCAGCCCCAGCATTTT
CDR3: CASSPGGQPQHF
V: TRBV27
size: NA
J: TRBJ1-5
D: NA

DNA: TGTGCCAGCAGCCATTATCTAGGAAAAGCTAACTATGGCTACACCTTC
CDR3: CASSHYLGKANYGYTF
V: TRBV3-1/TRBV3-2
size: NA
J: TRBJ1-2
D: NA

DNA: TGTGCCCGCAGAGGGGAACACTCTGGAAACACCATATATTTT
CDR3: CARRGEHSGNTIYF
V: TRBV2
size: NA
J: TRBJ1-3
D: NA

DNA: TGTGCCAGCAGCCCGGGGACAGGGGGAAATGGCTACACCTTC
CDR3: CASSPGTGGNGYTF
V: TRBV7-2
size: NA
J: TRBJ1-2
D: TRBD1

DNA: TGTGCCAGCAGCTTAGATGGTCCAGCGGGAAGCCCTCTGAATGAGCAGTTCTTC
CDR3: CASSLDGPAGSPLNEQFF
V: TRBV11-3
size: few
J: TRBJ2-1
D: TRBD2

DNA: TGTGCCAGCAGCCAAGCCCCGGGGTTCTCTGGAAACACCATATATTTT
CDR3: CASSQAPGFSGNTIYF
V: TRBV3-1/TRBV3-2
size: NA
J: TRBJ1-3
D: NA

DNA: TGCGCCAGCAGCCCCGGGACAGGGTCGAACGAGCAGTACTTC
CDR3: CASSPGTGSNEQYF
V: TRBV5-1
size: once
J: TRBJ2-7
D: TRBD1

DNA: TGTGCCAGCAGCTCCGCGGGGGGTCCCCACAATGAGCAGTTCTTC
CDR3: CASSSAGGPHNEQFF
V: TRBV5-4
size: once
J: TRBJ2-1
D: TRBD2

DNA: TGTGCCAGCCAGGACAGGAACAATCAGCCCCAGCATTTT
CDR3: CASQDRNNQPQHF
V: TRBV6-5
size: NA
J: TRBJ1-5
D: TRBD1

DNA: TGTGCCAGCAGCCTCGGACAGAATGAAAAACTGTTTTTT
CDR3: CASSLGQNEKLFF
V: TRBV7-8
size: NA
J: TRBJ1-4
D: NA

DNA: TGTGCCAGCAGCCCCATGCGACTAGCGGGGGGGCGTAATACGCAGTATTTT
CDR3: CASSPMRLAGGRNTQYF
V: TRBV7-3
size: NA
J: TRBJ2-3
D: TRBD2

DNA: TGTGCCACCCGCGGTCCTGGGGCCAACGTCCTGACTTTC
CDR3: CATRGPGANVLTF
V: TRBV9
size: NA
J: TRBJ2-6
D: NA

DNA: TGTGCCAGCAGTTCCCCTTCCGGGACTGATTTCTACGAGCAGTACTTC
CDR3: CASSSPSGTDFYEQYF
V: TRBV28
size: NA
J: TRBJ2-7
D: NA

DNA: TGTGCCAGCAGCTTGGCCAAACACCTTAGCACAGATACGCAGTATTTT
CDR3: CASSLAKHLSTDTQYF
V: TRBV5-8
size: once
J: TRBJ2-3
D: NA

DNA: TGTGCCAGCACCGGGACAGGGGACTACACTGAAGCTTTCTTT
CDR3: CASTGTGDYTEAFF
V: TRBV28
size: NA
J: TRBJ1-1
D: TRBD1

DNA: TGTGCCAGCAGCTTAGTGGGACAGGGGACCCAAGAGACCCAGTACTTC
CDR3: CASSLVGQGTQETQYF
V: TRBV7-6
size: NA
J: TRBJ2-5
D: TRBD1

DNA: TGTGCCAGCAGATCCCTTACAGGGGATGGCTACACCTTC
CDR3: CASRSLTGDGYTF
V: TRBV6-5
size: many
J: TRBJ1-2
D: TRBD1

DNA: TGTGCCAGCAGTAGAGGGGGGGAATCCTATGGCTACACCTTC
CDR3: CASSRGGESYGYTF
V: TRBV28
size: NA
J: TRBJ1-2
D: NA

DNA: TGTGCCTGGAGCCAGGGGAACTATGGCTACACCTTC
CDR3: CAWSQGNYGYTF
V: TRBV30
size: few
J: TRBJ1-2
D: NA

DNA: TGTGCCAGCAGTGAGGCTCCAACTAATGAAAAACTGTTTTTT
CDR3: CASSEAPTNEKLFF
V: TRBV6-1
size: NA
J: TRBJ1-4
D: NA

DNA: TGTGCCAGCAGCTTAGCCCAGGGGGCAAGAGGCTACACCTTC
CDR3: CASSLAQGARGYTF
V: TRBV7-9
size: NA
J: TRBJ1-2
D: TRBD1

DNA: TGTGCCAGCAGGCCGGGACAGGGGACAACTGAAGCTTTCTTT
CDR3: CASRPGQGTTEAFF
V: TRBV6-6
size: NA
J: TRBJ1-1
D: TRBD1

DNA: TGTGCCAGCAGCCCTACCCAGGGACAGGGGTTAATTGAAGCTTTCTTT
CDR3: CASSPTQGQGLIEAFF
V: TRBV7-9
size: NA
J: TRBJ1-1
D: TRBD1

DNA: TGCGCCAGCGCCGTGTTAGCGAACACCGGGGAGCTGTTTTTT
CDR3: CASAVLANTGELFF
V: TRBV5-1
size: NA
J: TRBJ2-2
D: NA

DNA: TGTGCCAGCAGCCACGATCTCCCGGGGGGCCAGGGCAATGAGCAGTTCTTC
CDR3: CASSHDLPGGQGNEQFF
V: TRBV4-2
size: NA
J: TRBJ2-1
D: NA

DNA: TGCAGCATTGACAGGGGCTACGAGCAGTACTTC
CDR3: CSIDRGYEQYF
V: TRBV29-1
size: NA
J: TRBJ2-7
D: TRBD1

DNA: TGTGCCAGCAGTTTAGGGAGGAATGAAAAACTGTTTTTT
CDR3: CASSLGRNEKLFF
V: TRBV12-3/TRBV12-4
size: NA
J: TRBJ1-4
D: NA

DNA: TGTGCCAGCAGCGGACCACGGGGGGGCGTCAACACCGGGGAGCTGTTTTTT
CDR3: CASSGPRGGVNTGELFF
V: TRBV9
size: NA
J: TRBJ2-2
D: TRBD2